The 18 T cell receptor beta chains below were found in one sample sequenced in a study of T cells in Graves' hyperthyroidism and ophthalmopathy. From RNA transcripts, TCR beta CDR3 regions were amplified. A first-round RT-PCR of the TCR CDR3 used the HTBI primer set. MiXCR, run by TCRdb on the multiplex PCR reads, gives a single entry per CDR3 protein. Of approximately 150,000 distinct CDR3 sequences listed, roughly 10% are singletons. Sequencing used blood. Source of these receptors: a young woman with Graves' hyperthyroidism that later progressed to Graves' ophthalmopathy.

This clonotype has a handful of counts. This chain links TRBV9 with TRBJ2-3; the D gene could be TRBD1 or TRBD2 (5 bases each). Trimming took off 4 bases at V and 5 bases at J, with 14 bases between the two ends. Per germline, CDR1 SGDLS and CDR2 YYNGEE. CDR3 length: 14 amino acids. In DNA, the CDR3 is TGTGCCAGCAGCCCCCTGGGGGTGGTAGATACGCAGTATTTT. This gives the protein CASSPLGVVDTQYF.

This chain uses TRBV6-1 with TRBJ1-2; 10 nucleotides match TRBD1. The CDR3 runs 15 residues. The trim removed 4 bases at V and 3 bases at J, leaving 5 bases unmatched. Germline CDR1 is MNHNS and CDR2 is SASEGT. The CDR3 sequence is CASSARTGGDYGYTF. CDR3 coding DNA: TGTGCCAGCAGTGCCCGGACAGGGGGAGACTATGGCTACACCTTC.

This clonotype was counted at least ten times. The rearrangement joins TRBV20-1 to TRBJ1-1; tentative D call: TRBD1 (5 bases). CDR1 DFQATT and CDR2 SNEGSKA come from the germline V gene (reference sequence). V lost 0 bases, J lost 4 bases, and 9 bases lay in between. This CDR3 is built from 13 residues. This CDR3 reads CSARDLGGTEAFF. In DNA form, the CDR3 reads TGCAGTGCTAGAGATCTGGGGGGCACTGAAGCTTTCTTT.

This clonotype was recorded many times. The chain recombines TRBV20-1 with TRBJ1-6; 7 positions match TRBD1. The CDR3 length is 13 residues. From germline, CDR1 is DFQATT and CDR2 SNEGSKA (reference sequence). V was pared by 6 bases and J by 3 bases, with 2 bases of the junction left unmatched. Written as DNA, the CDR3 is TGCAGTGCGGGGACAGACTATAATTCACCCCTCCACTTT. It is translated as CSAGTDYNSPLHF.

This clonotype was counted at least ten times. The chain has TRBV20-1 and TRBJ2-1; D not certain. From germline, CDR1 is DFQATT and CDR2 SNEGSKA (reference sequence). The CDR3 runs 10 residues. Trimming pared 6 bases from V and 4 bases from J, leaving 4 bases between. CDR3 in DNA: TGCAGTGCGTATTACAATGAGCAGTTCTTC. Encoded protein: CSAYYNEQFF.

At least ten counts were recorded for this clonotype. The chain recombines TRBV6-5 with TRBJ1-2; D is perhaps TRBD1 (6 bases). The germline V gene has CDR1 MNHEY and CDR2 SVGAGI. V was trimmed by 0 bases and J by 6 bases, leaving 20 bases between them. The CDR3 contains 17 residues. The DNA of the CDR3 is TGTGCCAGCAGTTACTCGGGACAACGACGGATTGGAGATGGCTACACCTTC. Protein sequence: CASSYSGQRRIGDGYTF.

This clonotype was observed at least ten times. The V gene is TRBV2, the J gene TRBJ2-1, with a tentative D call TRBD1 (5 bases). Germline lookup yields CDR1 SNHLY and CDR2 FYNNEI. The CDR3 has 16 residues. Trimming cost V 6 bases and J 3 bases, with 18 bases left between them. CDR3 DNA sequence: TGTGCCAGCAGCCTCCCTGGGCAGGGATACTACAATGAGCAGTTCTTC. It is translated as CASSLPGQGYYNEQFF.

This clonotype has a count of ten or more. The gene calls are TRBV12-3 or TRBV12-4 and TRBJ2-2; perhaps TRBD2 as D (6 bases). The CDR3 has 15 amino acids. V lost 3 bases and J 4 bases, leaving 12 bases between the germline ends. Here the CDR3 reads CASSLGGETTGELFF. In DNA, the CDR3 is TGTGCCAGCAGTTTGGGGGGAGAGACCACCGGGGAGCTGTTTTTT.

The genes are TRBV19 and TRBJ1-2; 11 bases are shared with TRBD1. The CDR3 loop spans 15 amino acids. CDR1 is LNHDA and CDR2 is SQIVND in the germline V gene (reference sequence). J lost 4 bases, V lost 8 bases, and 9 bases had no gene match. CDR3 protein: CASSGQGAVGYGYTF. In DNA, the CDR3 is TGTGCCAGTTCCGGACAGGGGGCTGTTGGCTATGGCTACACCTTC.

Many counts were recorded for this clonotype. The rearrangement uses TRBV5-1 and TRBJ2-1, with 11 bases matching TRBD2. With 4 bases clipped from V and 4 bases from J, the junction kept 7 bases outside the gene matches. Germline values: CDR1 SGHRS, CDR2 YFSETQ. This CDR3 spans 16 amino acids. CDR3: CASSPTGTSGYNEQFF. In DNA form, the CDR3 reads TGCGCCAGCAGCCCCACCGGGACTAGCGGATACAATGAGCAGTTCTTC.

This clonotype was recorded at least ten times. This chain connects TRBV12-3 or TRBV12-4 to TRBJ2-7, with 7 bases fitting TRBD1. The ends lost 6 bases at V and 3 bases at J; junction bases unmatched: 17. This CDR3 has 17 residues. CDR3 nucleotide sequence: TGTGCCAGCAGCCTTGGGTTGTCGACAGGGTTATTCTACGAGCAGTACTTC. Translation: CASSLGLSTGLFYEQYF.

Ten or more counts support this clonotype. The chain recombines TRBV4-1 with TRBJ2-7; 11 bases map to TRBD2. The junction had 10 bases not matched to a gene; V was cut back by 1 base and J by 2 bases. The V gene's germline CDR1 is MGHRA and CDR2 YSYEKL. The CDR3 has 18 residues. The CDR3 DNA is TGCGCCAGCAGCCAAGGAAATCTAGCGGGAGGCACCACCTACGAGCAGTACTTC. It encodes CASSQGNLAGGTTYEQYF.

This clonotype was found many times. The J gene is TRBJ1-5, the V gene TRBV3-1, with TRBD1 as a possible D gene (5 bases). This CDR3 has 16 residues. In germline, CDR1 is LGHDT, CDR2 YNNKEL (reference sequence). V lost 4 bases to trimming and J lost 5 bases, with 18 bases between them. CDR3 loop: CASSRSRDGFYQPQHF. Here the CDR3 DNA reads TGTGCCAGCAGCCGCTCTAGGGACGGTTTTTATCAGCCCCAGCATTTT.

This clonotype was seen repeatedly, ten times or more. This chain joins TRBV7-2 and TRBJ2-1, with 12 bases fitting TRBD2. After removal of 0 bases from V and 7 bases from J, the junction contained 7 bases not matched to a gene. CDR1 is SGHTA, CDR2 FQGNSA, per germline. This CDR3 has 17 residues. The chain's CDR3 is CASSLAPLAGGPNEQFF. DNA for the CDR3: TGTGCCAGCAGCTTAGCACCCCTAGCGGGGGGGCCGAATGAGCAGTTCTTC.

The chain uses TRBV30 and TRBJ1-5, with 7 bases fitting TRBD1. Germline assignment: CDR1 GTSNPN and CDR2 SVGIG (reference sequence). The V segment lost 2 bases and the J segment 2 bases; nucleotides outside the gene matches: 3. The CDR3 sequence is 14 residues long. DNA of the CDR3: TGTGCCTGGAGTCCCGGACAGGGCAATCAGCCCCAGCATTTT. This translates into CAWSPGQGNQPQHF.

This clonotype has ten or more counts. This chain links TRBV11-2 with TRBJ2-1; 9 nucleotides agree with TRBD1. Trimming cost V 4 bases and J 6 bases; bases outside gene matches: 10. This CDR3 spans 16 amino acids. Per germline, CDR1 SGHAT and CDR2 FQNNGV. DNA of the CDR3: TGTGCCAGCAGCTCCTACAGGGGGCTCCACTTCAATGAGCAGTTCTTC. Its translation is CASSSYRGLHFNEQFF.

This clonotype was observed many times. J is TRBJ1-4 and V is TRBV30; TRBD1 matches at 9 bases. The CDR3 sequence is 14 residues long. Germline V lookup: CDR1 GTSNPN, CDR2 SVGIG (reference sequence). V gave up 7 bases and J gave up 8 bases; unmatched junction bases: 11. CDR3 DNA: TGTGCCTCCCCCTTTGGGGGACAGGGAGAAAAACTGTTTTTT. Translated, it gives CASPFGGQGEKLFF.

This clonotype was recorded many times. The chain uses TRBV9 and TRBJ2-2, with D possibly being TRBD1 (7 bases). CDR1 and CDR2 from the germline V gene are SGDLS and YYNGEE. The CDR3 is 17 residues long. The V end lost 0 bases, the J end lost 3 bases, and 15 bases lay between the germline ends. CDR3 residues: CASSVGPRDRYTGELFF. As DNA, the CDR3 is TGTGCCAGCAGCGTAGGTCCGCGGGACAGATACACCGGGGAGCTGTTTTTT.